The subject of this entry is one TCR beta chain. Its specific antigen is unknown. It has no much larger one-base neighbor in the sample; base qualities were not kept. Including cysteine and phenylalanine, the CDR3 has 14 amino acids. The kept DNA is CDR3 alone, 42 bases in frame from the first base. In the germline V gene, CDR1 corresponds to SNHLY and CDR2 to FYNNEI. V and J are trimmed by 3 bases and 3 bases, and the gene matches miss 5 bases of the junction. The data were taken from a study of human versus mouse CDR3 diversity and MHC coevolution (dated by TCRdb to 2016 to 2017). Background for the entire study: According to reports, the immunoSEQ assay can detect one in 200,000 T cells and keeps multiplex PCR amplification bias to a minimum. Repertoires of human naive CD4 T cells were used as a reference for TCR selection on multiple MHC II alleles and were compared against human-TCR-locus transgenic mice carrying single MHC II. Valid reads per sample ranged from roughly 5.5 x 10^6 to 1.8 x 10^7 across mouse and human samples. The human cohort was made up of three healthy volunteer blood donors, who at collection were aged 30 to 40, 40 to 50 and 60 to 69, one donor in each range. Results and caveats for the whole study, not just this receptor: iCHAO1 estimates gave humans the largest TCR beta repertoire, about 1.6 million clonotypes, attributed likely to selection by multiple MHC II molecules. On average, humans had more CDR3 deletions and insertions than mice, indicating greater exonuclease and TdT activity. Repertoire diversity was not regarded as directly comparable between humans and mice because human T cells were selected on several MHC II alleles. Among all the groups compared, the lowest clonal inequality scores came from two of the three human donors.

Genomic DNA was extracted from the sorted cells using the QIAGEN blood and tissue kit and was quantified on a NanoDrop 1000. The immunoSEQ platform deep sequenced and quantified TCR alpha and beta chains by multiplex PCR of genomic DNA. On the study's bioinformatics: IMGT gene and region definitions were used for annotation of the TCR sequences. As a stand-in for the preselection repertoire, out-of-frame rearrangements were used and set against in-frame clonotypes. The iCHAO1 estimator provided with the immunoSEQ platform was used to estimate repertoire size. A Gini index, which is based on the Lorenz curve, was applied to in-frame amino acid clonotypes to measure clonal inequality. Shared clonotypes were counted with the intersect function of the R package tcR, and similarity was scored with the Jaccard index. The R prcomp function was used without normalization to run principal component analysis of V, J and V-J usage frequencies. TCRdb holds this immuneACCESS table with in-frame rearrangements only. Some clones are missing; in checked studies, unresolved V genes explain under half, and the rest has no known cause. V, J and clone size are taken as reported in that table, and D and trimming were inferred from the DNA itself. For this sample there are about 77,000 clones; roughly 90% appear just once. The ten largest clones add up to around 0.15% of the sample.

Fluorescence-activated cell sorting was used to pull naive CD4 T cells, meaning cells that were CD45RO-negative and CD62L-positive, out of the PBMCs. Approximately 50 ml of fresh peripheral blood was collected from each donor, and PBMCs were isolated by Ficoll density centrifugation. Cells were sorted on a FACSAria III instrument, and every sample had a purity above 90%. This sequence uses TRBV2 and TRBJ2-7, with 7 bases matching TRBD2. This clonotype was sampled from a person aged 30 to 70 in good health. The sample consisted of naive CD4+ T cells from blood. Interpreted using the paper, the cell subset or site label stands for: CD45RO-negative CD62L-positive naive CD4 T cells. CDR3 region: CASSERETFYEQYF. The nucleotide sequence reads as follows: TGTGCCAGCAGTGAGCGGGAGACTTTCTACGAGCAGTACTTC.